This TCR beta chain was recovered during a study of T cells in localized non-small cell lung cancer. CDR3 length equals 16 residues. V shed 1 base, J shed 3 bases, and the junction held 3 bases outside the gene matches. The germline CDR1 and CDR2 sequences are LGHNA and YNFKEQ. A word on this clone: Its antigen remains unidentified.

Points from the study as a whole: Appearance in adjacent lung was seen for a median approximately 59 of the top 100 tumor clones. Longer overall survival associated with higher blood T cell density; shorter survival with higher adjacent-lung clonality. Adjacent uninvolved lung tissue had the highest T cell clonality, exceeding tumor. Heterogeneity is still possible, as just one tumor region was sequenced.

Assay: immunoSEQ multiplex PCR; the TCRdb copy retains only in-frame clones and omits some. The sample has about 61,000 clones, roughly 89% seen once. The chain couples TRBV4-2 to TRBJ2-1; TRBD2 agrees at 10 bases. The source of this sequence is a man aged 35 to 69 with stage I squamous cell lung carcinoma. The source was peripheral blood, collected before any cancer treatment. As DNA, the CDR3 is TGTGCCAGCAGCCAAGCATGGACTAGCGGCTACAATGAGCAGTTCTTC. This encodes CASSQAWTSGYNEQFF.